The 25 T cell receptor beta chains in this list originate from one sample, sequenced in a study of T cells after yellow fever vaccination. In TCRdb, the 5' RACE reads were re-called with MiXCR into one record per CDR3 protein. The table lists a few hundred thousand distinct CDR3 sequences, about 4% of them singletons, with around 23% in the top ten. Source: PBMCs, taken 5 days after the yellow fever booster vaccination. These receptors all stem from a man aged 18 to 30 who received the YFV17D yellow fever vaccine.

V is TRBV5-1 and J is TRBJ2-6; TRBD1 might be the D (6 bases). The germline V and J ends were trimmed by 2 bases and 4 bases, with 10 bases remaining between them. Germline V gives CDR1 SGHRS, CDR2 YFSETQ. This CDR3 has 15 residues. The CDR3 DNA reads as TGCGCCAGCAGCTTCCAGGGGACGGGGGCCAACGTCCTGACTTTC. Amino acids: CASSFQGTGANVLTF.

Only a few counts were recorded for this clonotype. The V and J genes are TRBV25-1 and TRBJ1-2; a weak D match, TRBD1 (5 bases). The CDR3 length is 15 residues. CDR1 and CDR2 (germline): MGHDK, SYGVNS. The germline V and J ends were trimmed by 1 base and 3 bases, with 12 bases remaining between them. The CDR3 protein is CASSEWSAGDYGYTF. For the CDR3, the DNA is TGTGCCAGCAGTGAATGGTCAGCGGGGGACTATGGCTACACCTTC.

The rearrangement joins TRBV7-6 to TRBJ2-3; 8 bases are a match to TRBD1. This CDR3 has 14 amino acids. CDR1 is SGHVS and CDR2 is FNYEAQ in the germline V gene. With 0 bases clipped from V and 12 bases from J, the junction kept 8 bases outside the gene matches. The CDR3 nucleotides read TGTGCCAGCAGCTTAGCGACAGGGGCCAAAGTCCAGTATTTT. This sequence encodes CASSLATGAKVQYF.

This clonotype was found a few times. The CDR3 sequence is CASRSSFNQPQHF. CDR3 bases: TGTGCCAGCAGAAGTAGTTTCAATCAGCCCCAGCATTTT. V and J are TRBV6-1 and TRBJ1-5, with D unclear. The CDR3 is made up of 13 amino acids. V gave up 6 bases and J gave up 3 bases, with 9 bases separating them. The V gene's germline CDR1 is MNHNS and CDR2 SASEGT.

This clonotype was seen repeatedly, ten times or more. This chain connects TRBV7-9 to TRBJ2-2, with unresolved D. The CDR3 is 16 amino acids. Germline assignment: CDR1 SEHNR and CDR2 FQNEAQ (reference sequence). Deletions cut 5 bases from V and 1 base from J, with 14 bases between. CDR3 sequence: CASSPGRVLNTGELFF. CDR3 in DNA: TGTGCCAGCAGCCCCGGACGGGTCTTGAACACCGGGGAGCTGTTTTTT.

This clonotype was seen at least ten times. V and J are TRBV7-2 and TRBJ2-1; D gene uncertain. The V gene's germline CDR1 is SGHTA and CDR2 FQGNSA. This CDR3 contains 17 residues. Trimming took off 1 base at V and 4 bases at J, with 17 bases between the two ends. CDR3 DNA: TGTGCCAGCAGCTTAGAAGGGTCGGACGGACCTTACAATGAGCAGTTCTTC. It translates to CASSLEGSDGPYNEQFF.

In its sample, this clonotype was seen many times. The CDR3 bases are TGCGCCAGCAGCTTGATATCGGGGTCCGGCGGGGAGCTGTTTTTT. This encodes CASSLISGSGGELFF. The chain is built from TRBV5-1 and TRBJ2-2; D is possibly TRBD2 (5 bases). The CDR3 is made up of 15 amino acids. Germline V gives CDR1 SGHRS, CDR2 YFSETQ. V was pared by 1 base and J by 7 bases, with 14 bases between.

The V gene is TRBV5-1, the J gene TRBJ2-2, with TRBD2 matching over 15 bases. The CDR3 covers 18 residues. CDR1 is SGHRS and CDR2 is YFSETQ in the germline V gene. J lost 5 bases, V lost 4 bases, and 9 bases had no gene match. The CDR3 region has the DNA TGCGCCAGCAGCCTCGGACTAGCGGGGGGGCCGGTGACCGGGGAGCTGTTTTTT. Its protein product is CASSLGLAGGPVTGELFF.

The table lists this clonotype with a few counts. V and J are TRBV5-4 and TRBJ1-2, with D unclear. Germline CDR1 is SGHNT and CDR2 is YYREEE (reference sequence). V was trimmed by 0 bases and J by 8 bases, leaving 8 bases between them. The CDR3 runs 12 residues. In nucleotides, the CDR3 is TGTGCCAGCAGCTTGGATGAAGGGGGCTACACCTTC. Amino acids: CASSLDEGGYTF.

This clonotype occurred a few times. This chain links TRBV5-1 with TRBJ2-5, with D possibly being TRBD2 (6 bases). Looked up from germline, CDR1 is SGHRS and CDR2 is YFSETQ. V was shortened by 0 bases and J by 5 bases, with 17 bases between the two germline ends. This CDR3 has 16 amino acids. The CDR3 DNA reads as TGCGCCAGCAGCTTGGCCGGTACCGGGGGAAGGGAGACCCAGTACTTC. Its translation: CASSLAGTGGRETQYF. Variable domain in full (rest from reference TRBV5-1 and TRBJ2-5): KAGVTQTPRYLIKTRGQQVTLSCSPISGHRSVSWYQQTPGQGLQFLFEYFSETQRNKGNFPGRFSGRQFSNSRSEMNVSTLELGDSALYLCASSLAGTGGRETQYFGPGTRLLVL.

There are a few counts of this clonotype. The chain couples TRBV7-2 to TRBJ2-1; 8 bases fit TRBD1. J was trimmed by 6 bases and V by 9 bases; bases with no gene match: 1. This CDR3 is 11 amino acids long. The V gene's germline CDR1 is SGHTA and CDR2 FQGNSA. The CDR3 loop reads CASQGANEQFF. The CDR3 DNA reads as TGTGCCAGTCAGGGGGCCAATGAGCAGTTCTTC.

This clonotype was seen ten or more times. The gene calls are TRBV4-2 and TRBJ1-1; possibly TRBD1 for D (5 bases). Trimming shortened V by 3 bases and J by 2 bases, and 13 bases separated the two germline ends. The CDR3 totals 15 residues. From germline, CDR1 is LGHNA and CDR2 YNFKEQ. The CDR3 DNA reads as TGTGCCAGCAGCCATGGAGGGGTTAGTAACACTGAAGCTTTCTTT. Translation gives CASSHGGVSNTEAFF.

There are many counts of this clonotype. The chain employs TRBV27 and TRBJ2-4; 9 bases are shared with TRBD1. Germline CDR1 is MNHEY and CDR2 is SMNVEV (reference sequence). V gave up 5 bases and J gave up 7 bases; unmatched junction bases: 3. The CDR3 runs to 13 residues. CDR3 loop: CASSRQGENIQYF. The CDR3 DNA reads TGTGCCAGCAGTCGACAGGGGGAGAACATTCAGTACTTC.

This clonotype was found a few times. The CDR3 DNA reads as TGTGCCAGCAGTAAAGGACAGCCTGCTGGAAACACCATATATTTT. Amino acids: CASSKGQPAGNTIYF. This sequence joins TRBV21-1 and TRBJ1-3; TRBD1 was called by the table and not checked on the DNA. TRBV21-1 is a pseudogene. This CDR3 has 15 residues.

In its sample, this clonotype was seen a few times. The genes are TRBV4-1 and TRBJ2-3, with a possible D match to TRBD1 (8 bases). The germline gives CDR1 MGHRA, CDR2 YSYEKL. V gave up 2 bases and J gave up 2 bases, with 17 bases separating them. The CDR3 has 17 amino acids. The chain's CDR3 is CASSQLNRGGITDTQYF. In DNA, the CDR3 is TGCGCCAGCAGCCAACTCAACAGGGGGGGGATCACAGATACGCAGTATTTT.

The gene calls are TRBV6-2 or TRBV6-3 and TRBJ1-5, with 10 bases fitting TRBD1. The trim removed 6 bases at V and 0 bases at J, leaving 5 bases unmatched. From germline, CDR1 is MNHEY and CDR2 SVGEGT. The CDR3 runs 16 residues. The CDR3 reads CASRWGQGNSNQPQHF. CDR3 DNA sequence: TGTGCCAGCAGATGGGGACAGGGGAATAGCAATCAGCCCCAGCATTTT.

V usage is TRBV5-1 and J usage is TRBJ2-5; D might be TRBD1 or TRBD2, each matching 5 bases. The V end lost 4 bases, the J end lost 5 bases, and 24 bases lay between the germline ends. CDR1 is SGHRS, CDR2 YFSETQ, per germline. CDR3 length equals 17 residues. In nucleotides, the CDR3 is TGCGCCAGCAGCAACAACCCGGGACCGGGCAGGGTTGAGACCCAGTACTTC. It yields the protein CASSNNPGPGRVETQYF.

This clonotype was counted at least ten times. The chain couples TRBV11-2 to TRBJ1-2, with 8 nucleotides matching TRBD1. Germline V CDR1 and CDR2: SGHAT, FQNNGV. Unmatched junction bases numbered 15, after V lost 5 bases and J lost 4 bases. The CDR3 extends over 17 amino acids. CDR3 DNA sequence: TGTGCCAGCAGCCGCCAGGGGGGTCAGGGGGCTGGCTATGGCTACACCTTC. Its protein is CASSRQGGQGAGYGYTF.

This chain connects TRBV7-6 to TRBJ1-1, with D perhaps matching TRBD1 (5 bases). The germline V gene encodes CDR1 SGHVS and CDR2 FNYEAQ. V shed 4 bases and J shed 1 base, with 16 bases lying between them. The CDR3 sequence is 16 residues long. CDR3: CASSWGPQSRNTEAFF. In DNA form, the CDR3 reads TGTGCCAGCAGCTGGGGCCCACAGTCTCGGAACACTGAAGCTTTCTTT. Full variable domain (rest looked up from reference TRBV7-6 and TRBJ1-1): GAGVSQSPRYKVTKRGQDVALRCDPISGHVSLYWYRQALGQGPEFLTYFNYEAQQDKSGLPNDRFSAERPEGSISTLTIQRTEQRDSAMYRCASSWGPQSRNTEAFFGQGTRLTVV.

There are a few counts of this clonotype. The V call is TRBV7-9, the J call TRBJ2-5, with D maybe TRBD2 (5 bases). The CDR3 length is 14 residues. Between the trimmed V and J ends, which lost 2 bases and 4 bases, there was a span of 11 bases. Germline CDR1 is SEHNR and CDR2 is FQNEAQ (reference sequence). The CDR3 region is CASSLYGVGETQYF. The DNA for the CDR3 is TGTGCCAGCAGCTTATACGGGGTAGGAGAGACCCAGTACTTC. The entire variable domain, with the rest obtained from reference TRBV7-9 and TRBJ2-5, is as follows: DTGVSQNPRHKITKRGQNVTFRCDPISEHNRLYWYRQTLGQGPEFLTYFQNEAQLEKSRLLSDRFSAERPKGSFSTLEIQRTEQGDSAMYLCASSLYGVGETQYFGPGTRLLVL.

In this sample, this clonotype turned up a few times. This chain links TRBV6-5 with TRBJ1-1; no firm D call. Germline CDR1 and CDR2: MNHEY and SVGAGI. The ends were cut back, 2 bases at V and 1 base at J, with 8 bases in the middle. The CDR3 consists of 14 residues. The CDR3 spells CASSYGAANTEAFF. The CDR3 DNA reads as TGTGCCAGCAGTTACGGTGCGGCGAACACTGAAGCTTTCTTT.

This clonotype was counted only a few times. The V gene is TRBV10-3, the J gene TRBJ1-1; 8 nucleotides agree with TRBD1. Germline loops: CDR1 ENHRY, CDR2 SYGVKD. The V and J ends lost 6 bases and 2 bases, in that order; junction bases with no gene match: 8. CDR3 length equals 15 residues. In DNA, the CDR3 is TGTGCCATCAGATCCGGGACAGGAGGTAACACTGAAGCTTTCTTT. Protein sequence: CAIRSGTGGNTEAFF.

The chain links TRBV5-1 to TRBJ1-1; 8 bases line up with TRBD1. From germline, CDR1 is SGHRS and CDR2 YFSETQ. With 5 bases clipped from V and 3 bases from J, the junction kept 3 bases outside the gene matches. The CDR3 is 13 amino acids. The CDR3 spells CASRLTGDTEAFF. As DNA, the CDR3 is TGCGCCAGCAGGTTGACAGGGGACACTGAAGCTTTCTTT.

The chain uses TRBV18 and TRBJ2-1, with D perhaps matching TRBD1 or TRBD2 (5 bases each). This CDR3 comprises 12 residues. Germline CDR1 is KGHSH and CDR2 is LQKENI. Trimming took 6 bases from V and 8 from J, leaving 11 bases between them. The CDR3, as DNA: TGTGCCAGCTCCGTCCGGGGCCATGAGCAGTTCTTC. This translates into CASSVRGHEQFF. The variable domain in full, completed from reference TRBV18 and TRBJ2-1, reads NAGVMQNPRHLVRRRGQEARLRCSPMKGHSHVYWYRQLPEEGLKFMVYLQKENIIDESGMPKERFSAEFPKEGPSILRIQQVVRGDSAAYFCASSVRGHEQFFGPGTRLTVL.

This clonotype occurred many times. The chain recombines TRBV5-1 with TRBJ1-3, with D possibly matching TRBD1 (5 bases). Germline lookup yields CDR1 SGHRS and CDR2 YFSETQ. Trimming stripped 0 bases from V and 0 bases from J, with 10 bases between. CDR3 length: 16 residues. The CDR3 sequence is CASSLAAGTSGNTIYF. The CDR3 DNA sequence: TGCGCCAGCAGCTTGGCCGCGGGGACCTCTGGAAACACCATATATTTT.